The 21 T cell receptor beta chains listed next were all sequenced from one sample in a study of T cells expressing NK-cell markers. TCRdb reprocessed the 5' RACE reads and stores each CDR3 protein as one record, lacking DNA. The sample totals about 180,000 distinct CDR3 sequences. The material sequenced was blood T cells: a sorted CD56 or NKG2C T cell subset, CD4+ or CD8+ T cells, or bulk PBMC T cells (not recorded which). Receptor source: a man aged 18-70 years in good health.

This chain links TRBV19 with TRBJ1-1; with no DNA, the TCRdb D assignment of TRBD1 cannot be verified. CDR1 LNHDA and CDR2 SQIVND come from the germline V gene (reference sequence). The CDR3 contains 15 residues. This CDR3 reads CASSLIRGGNTEAFF.

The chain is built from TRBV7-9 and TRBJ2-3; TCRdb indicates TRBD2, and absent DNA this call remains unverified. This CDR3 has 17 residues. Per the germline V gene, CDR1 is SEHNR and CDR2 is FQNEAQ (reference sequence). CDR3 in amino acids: CASSLTLAGGPGDTQYF.

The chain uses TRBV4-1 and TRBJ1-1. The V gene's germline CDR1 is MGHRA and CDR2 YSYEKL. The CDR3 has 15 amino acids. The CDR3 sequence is CASSQGPEGNTEAFF.

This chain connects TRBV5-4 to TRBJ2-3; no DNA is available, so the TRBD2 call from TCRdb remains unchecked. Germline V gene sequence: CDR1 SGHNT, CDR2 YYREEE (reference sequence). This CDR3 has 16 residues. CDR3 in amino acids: CASSYGLAGITDTQYF.

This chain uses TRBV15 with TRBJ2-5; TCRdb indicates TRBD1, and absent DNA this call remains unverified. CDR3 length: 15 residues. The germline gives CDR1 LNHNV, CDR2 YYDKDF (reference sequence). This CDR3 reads CATARRREYQETQYF. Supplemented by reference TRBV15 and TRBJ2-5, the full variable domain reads DAMVIQNPRYQVTQFGKPVTLSCSQTLNHNVMYWYQQKSSQAPKLLFHYYDKDFNNEADTPDNFQSRRPNTSFCFLDIRSPGLGDTAMYLCATARRREYQETQYFGPGTRLLVL.

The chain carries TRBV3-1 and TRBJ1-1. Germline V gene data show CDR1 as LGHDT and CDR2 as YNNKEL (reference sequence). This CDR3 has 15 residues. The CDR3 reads CASSQDQGSGTEAFF.

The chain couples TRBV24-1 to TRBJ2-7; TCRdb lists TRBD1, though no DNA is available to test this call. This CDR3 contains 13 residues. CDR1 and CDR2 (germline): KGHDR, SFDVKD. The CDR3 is CATSEGAYYEQYF.

CDR3 sequence reads: CATLPPALAGGPKFF. J is TRBJ2-1 and V is TRBV2; TCRdb indicates TRBD2, and absent DNA this call remains unverified. Germline CDR1 and CDR2: SNHLY and FYNNEI. This CDR3 comprises 15 residues.

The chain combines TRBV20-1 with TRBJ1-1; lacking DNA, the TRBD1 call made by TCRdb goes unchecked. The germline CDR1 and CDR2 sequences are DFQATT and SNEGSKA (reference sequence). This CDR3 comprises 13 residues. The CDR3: CSAIRGMNTEAFF.

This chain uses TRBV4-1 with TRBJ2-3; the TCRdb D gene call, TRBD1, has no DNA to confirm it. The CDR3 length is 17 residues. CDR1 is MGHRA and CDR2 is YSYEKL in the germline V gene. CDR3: CASSQDAGQGFTDTQYF.

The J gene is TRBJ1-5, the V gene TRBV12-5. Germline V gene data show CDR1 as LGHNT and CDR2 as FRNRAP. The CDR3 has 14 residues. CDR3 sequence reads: CASVAGYSNQPQHF.

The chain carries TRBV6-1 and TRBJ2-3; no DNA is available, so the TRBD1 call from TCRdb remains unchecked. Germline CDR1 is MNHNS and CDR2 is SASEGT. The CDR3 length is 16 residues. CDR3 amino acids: CASSTTPGSSTDTQYF.

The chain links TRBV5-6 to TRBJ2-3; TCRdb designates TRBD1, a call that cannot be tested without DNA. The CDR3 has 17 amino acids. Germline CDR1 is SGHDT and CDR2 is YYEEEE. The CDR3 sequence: CASSLAGAGGHTDTQYF. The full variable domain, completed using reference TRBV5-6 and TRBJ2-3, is DAGVTQSPTHLIKTRGQQVTLRCSPKSGHDTVSWYQQALGQGPQFIFQYYEEEERQRGNFPDRFSGHQFPNYSSELNVNALLLGDSALYLCASSLAGAGGHTDTQYFGPGTRLTVL.

The CDR3 loop is CASTLGGREKETQYF. The V gene is TRBV5-1, the J gene TRBJ2-5; without DNA, the TCRdb call of TRBD2 cannot be checked. CDR3 length equals 15 residues. The germline V gene has CDR1 SGHRS and CDR2 YFSETQ.

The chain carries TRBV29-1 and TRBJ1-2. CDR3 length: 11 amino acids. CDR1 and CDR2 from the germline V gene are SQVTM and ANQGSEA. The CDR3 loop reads CSVITVEGYTF.

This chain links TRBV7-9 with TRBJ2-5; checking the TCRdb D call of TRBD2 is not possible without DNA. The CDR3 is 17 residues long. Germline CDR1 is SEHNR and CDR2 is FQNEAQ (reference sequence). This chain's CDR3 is CASSVLMGLAFAETQYF.

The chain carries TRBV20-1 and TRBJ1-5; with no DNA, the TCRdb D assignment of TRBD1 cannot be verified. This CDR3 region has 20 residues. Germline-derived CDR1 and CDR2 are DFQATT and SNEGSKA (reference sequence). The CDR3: CSARAPGEGGMAYSNQPQHF.

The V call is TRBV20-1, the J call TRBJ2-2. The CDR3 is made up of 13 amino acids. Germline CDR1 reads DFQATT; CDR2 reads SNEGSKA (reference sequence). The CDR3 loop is CSALSRLAGELFF.

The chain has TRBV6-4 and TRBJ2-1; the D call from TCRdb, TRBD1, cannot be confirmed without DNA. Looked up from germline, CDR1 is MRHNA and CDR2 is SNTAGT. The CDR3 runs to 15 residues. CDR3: CASSTGGLEYNEQFF.

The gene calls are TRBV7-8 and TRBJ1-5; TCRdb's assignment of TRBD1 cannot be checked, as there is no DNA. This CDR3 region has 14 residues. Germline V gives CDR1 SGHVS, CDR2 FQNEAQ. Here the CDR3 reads CASSEGQANQPQHF.

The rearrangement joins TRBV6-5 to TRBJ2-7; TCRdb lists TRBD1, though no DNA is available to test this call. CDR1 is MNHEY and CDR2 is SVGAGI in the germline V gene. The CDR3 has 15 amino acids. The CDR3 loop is CASSSQGFGPYEQYF.